This is a list of T cell receptor beta chains from one sample in a study of cytotoxic CD8 clonotypes in ibrutinib-treated CLL. Data came from immunoSEQ multiplex PCR; TCRdb stores just in-frame clones and leaves some out. The data contain fewer than 25,000 clones, 78% of them singletons. The material sequenced was PBMCs, taken before ibrutinib treatment. The source of these receptors is a human donor with chronic lymphocytic leukemia. The CDR3 runs from the conserved cysteine through the conserved F or W. D genes are given only for firm matches. Part of the rows lack a size; the others show once, few, many or a class for expanded clones.

.	TRBJ1-1	once	TRBV5-1	TGCGCCAGCAGCTTGGGAAGGGCCTCTATTATGAACACTGAAGCTTTCTTT	CASSLGRASIMNTEAFF
TRBD1	TRBJ2-4	few	TRBV6-5	TGTGCCACCCGGGGACAGGGTGCCAAAAACATTCAGTACTTC	CATRGQGAKNIQYF
.	TRBJ2-7	.	TRBV7-9	TGTGCCAGCAGCTCCCTGGACGGCGAGCAGTACTTC	CASSSLDGEQYF
TRBD1	TRBJ2-3	.	TRBV2	TGTGCCAGCAGGGGGACAGGGCCCCGGGATACGCAGTATTTT	CASRGTGPRDTQYF
.	TRBJ2-7	.	TRBV5-1	TGCGCCAGCAGCTTGGAGGGGATCTACGAGCAGTACTTC	CASSLEGIYEQYF
.	TRBJ2-1	once	TRBV11-2	TGTGCCAGCAGCACCCGGGACTACAATGAGCAGTTCTTC	CASSTRDYNEQFF
.	TRBJ2-3	.	TRBV4-1	TGCGCCAGCAGCCAAGCTATCGACGCCAGGGGGGCAGATACGCAGTATTTT	CASSQAIDARGADTQYF
.	TRBJ2-3	.	TRBV6-5	TGTGCCAGCAGTTTCCGACAGGGACTGGACACAGATACGCAGTATTTT	CASSFRQGLDTDTQYF
.	TRBJ2-7	.	TRBV29-1	TGCAGCGTTGAAGATAAGGCTGGGGGGGGGCGGCCCTACTTCTACGAGCAGTACTTC	CSVEDKAGGGRPYFYEQYF
TRBD1	TRBJ1-2	.	TRBV18	TGTGCCAGCTCACCGAAAACAGGGGGTAATAGCTATGGCTACACCTTC	CASSPKTGGNSYGYTF
TRBD2	TRBJ2-1	.	TRBV7-9	TGTGCCAGCAGCATTTTGCGGGTTGGGGGACTAGATAATCCTGAGCAGTTCTTC	CASSILRVGGLDNPEQFF
TRBD2	TRBJ2-2	once	TRBV18	TGTGCCAGCTCACCTATGGGACTAGCGGGAGGCACCGGGGAGCTGTTTTTT	CASSPMGLAGGTGELFF
.	TRBJ2-7	few	TRBV7-8	TGTGCCAGCAGCTTCCTCTCCTACGAGCAGTACTTC	CASSFLSYEQYF
.	TRBJ2-7	.	TRBV7-9	TGTGCCAGCAGCCCAACAAGCGGAGCCCCCTACGAGCAGTACTTC	CASSPTSGAPYEQYF
.	TRBJ1-1	.	TRBV7-9	TGTGCCAGCAGCTTATGGGGGGACCCGACCGAAGCTTTCTTT	CASSLWGDPTEAFF
TRBD2	TRBJ2-2	.	TRBV5-1	TGCGCCAGCAGGTGGACTAGCGGAAACACCGGGGAGCTGTTTTTT	CASRWTSGNTGELFF
TRBD1	TRBJ2-7	.	TRBV5-6	TGTGCCAGCAGCGTCGGGACAGGGCCCTACGAGCAGTACTTC	CASSVGTGPYEQYF
.	TRBJ1-5	few	TRBV18	TGTGCCAGCTCACCAATTCCCAATCAGCCCCAGCATTTT	CASSPIPNQPQHF
.	TRBJ2-1	.	TRBV11-3	TGTGCCAGCAGCCTCGAGCAGAGCTCCTACAATGAGCAGTTCTTC	CASSLEQSSYNEQFF
TRBD2	TRBJ2-5	.	TRBV6-6	TGTGCCAGCAGTTACTCGATTCGGGAGGGCCTTGAGACCCAGTACTTC	CASSYSIREGLETQYF
.	TRBJ2-3	.	TRBV28	TGTGCCAGCAGTTTAACCAGCGGTTGGAGGTCGGGCACAGATACGCAGTATTTT	CASSLTSGWRSGTDTQYF
.	TRBJ2-7	.	TRBV5-6	TGTGCCAGCAGCTTGCCCGGGCTCTACGAGCAGTACTTC	CASSLPGLYEQYF
.	TRBJ2-3	.	TRBV4-3	TGCGCCAGCAGCCAAGATACGGGAGCGGATACGCAGTATTTT	CASSQDTGADTQYF
TRBD2	TRBJ2-5	once	TRBV7-2	TGTGCCAGCAGCCCGGGGAGGGGCACAGAGACCCAGTACTTC	CASSPGRGTETQYF
.	TRBJ2-1	once	TRBV11-2	TGTGCCAGCAGCCGATCGGGACTCCCACCTGCGAATGAGCAGTTCTTC	CASSRSGLPPANEQFF
.	TRBJ2-7	.	TRBV6-5	TGTGCCAGCAGTTACTCCGGGGGTTACTCCTACGAGCAGTACTTC	CASSYSGGYSYEQYF
.	TRBJ2-7	.	TRBV6-6	TGTGCCAGCAGGGCAAGCTACGAGCAGTACTTC	CASRASYEQYF
.	TRBJ1-2	few	TRBV7-2	TGTGCCAGCAGCTTAGCAGGGGGCTATGGCTACACCTTC	CASSLAGGYGYTF
.	TRBJ1-4	.	TRBV29-1	TGCAGCGTTGGGGGGAGGCAGTCTAATGAAAAACTGTTTTTT	CSVGGRQSNEKLFF
.	TRBJ1-1	.	TRBV2	TGTGCCAGCAGCCTAGGGAGGCAGAACACTGAAGCTTTCTTT	CASSLGRQNTEAFF
TRBD2	TRBJ2-3	.	TRBV4-2	TGTGCCAGCAGCCAAGGAGCGGGAGACGGTAGAGATACGCAGTATTTT	CASSQGAGDGRDTQYF
.	TRBJ1-5	once	TRBV4-1	TGCGCCAGCAGCCAAGGACCAGGTAGCAATCAGCCCCAGCATTTT	CASSQGPGSNQPQHF
TRBD1	TRBJ2-7	.	TRBV5-1	TGCGCCAGCAGGCCGTCCGGGACAGGGGCCTTATACGAGCAGTACTTC	CASRPSGTGALYEQYF
TRBD1	TRBJ2-6	.	TRBV6-6	TGTGCCAGCAGTTACGAGGGGGCGCGAGGGGCCAACGTCCTGACTTTC	CASSYEGARGANVLTF
.	TRBJ1-2	.	TRBV11-2	TGTGCCAGCAGCCTGTGGGGGGGAGGCGACTATGGCTACACCTTC	CASSLWGGGDYGYTF
TRBD1	TRBJ1-3	.	TRBV25-1	TGTGCCAGCAGCCACACACAGGGGGCCTCTGGAAACACCATATATTTT	CASSHTQGASGNTIYF
.	TRBJ1-2	.	TRBV6-1	TGTGCCAGCAGTGAATCAGGGGTGGGCTACACCTTC	CASSESGVGYTF
TRBD2	TRBJ2-1	.	TRBV6-4	TGTGCCAGCAGTGGCGGGGGGAGACTAGCGAACACAATCAGCTACAATGAGCAGTTCTTC	CASSGGGRLANTISYNEQFF
TRBD2	TRBJ2-1	.	TRBV6-5	TGTGCCAGCAGTTCCCCAGCGGGAGGGGAGCAGTTCTTC	CASSSPAGGEQFF
TRBD1	TRBJ1-2	.	TRBV2	TGTGCCAGCAATTGGGGACAGGGCGAAGTTTACACCTTC	CASNWGQGEVYTF
.	TRBJ2-3	.	TRBV18	TGTGCCAGCTCACCGACCCTTTCCCAGGGGACTTGGACTAGCACAGATACGCAGTATTTT	CASSPTLSQGTWTSTDTQYF
TRBD2	TRBJ2-5	.	TRBV25-1	TGTGCCAGCAGTATCAGACTAGCGGGCACCTGGGGAGAGACCCAGTACTTC	CASSIRLAGTWGETQYF
.	TRBJ2-1	.	TRBV27	TGTGCCAGCAGCCTAGGTGGACTCTCGTACAATGAGCAGTTCTTC	CASSLGGLSYNEQFF
TRBD1	TRBJ2-1	once	TRBV5-4	TGTGCCAGCAGCGCCTCGACAGGGGAGGCATACAATGAGCAGTTCTTC	CASSASTGEAYNEQFF
TRBD2	TRBJ2-1	.	TRBV4-1	TGCGCCAGCAGCCAAGTGTTGGGCGGGAGGGCCGCGAATGAGCAGTTCTTC	CASSQVLGGRAANEQFF
TRBD1	TRBJ1-2	.	TRBV7-2	TGTGCCAGCAGCCGCGACAGGGACTATGGCTACACCTTC	CASSRDRDYGYTF
TRBD2	TRBJ2-5	.	TRBV6-5	TGTGCCAGCAGTGCCCGCGGGAGTCGCGGGGAGACCCAGTACTTC	CASSARGSRGETQYF
.	TRBJ2-7	.	TRBV11-3	TGTGCCAGCAGCCCCCACCCGGGGGAGCAGTACTTC	CASSPHPGEQYF
.	TRBJ2-5	.	TRBV4-3	TGCGCCAGCAGCCAATTACCGAACCAAGAGACCCAGTACTTC	CASSQLPNQETQYF
TRBD1	TRBJ1-5	.	TRBV6-5	TGTGCCAGCAGACCCAACAGGGGAAGCAATCAGCCCCAGCATTTT	CASRPNRGSNQPQHF
.	TRBJ1-4	.	TRBV7-9	TGTGCCAGCACTCTGACAGGATCTAATGAAAAACTGTTTTTT	CASTLTGSNEKLFF
.	TRBJ1-3	.	TRBV7-6	TGTGCCAGCAGCTTACTGGGGAACACCATATATTTT	CASSLLGNTIYF
TRBD1	TRBJ1-1	.	TRBV19	TGTGCCAGTACCACGAGGACAGGGGGCATGAACACTGAAGCTTTCTTT	CASTTRTGGMNTEAFF